The TCR beta chain described here comes from a study of shared clonotypes between healthy human individuals. Notes on the study in general: Clonotype sharing levels among donors were expected to vary with sequencing depth.

Germline V gives CDR1 MGHRA, CDR2 YSYEKL. The CDR3 has 16 residues. V lost 5 bases and J lost 2; bases outside the gene matches: 8. This clone was recorded once. The target antigen is unknown. Each cell subset's genomic DNA was divided evenly among several immunoSEQ plates. Original data processing: Filtering of immunoSEQ junctional sequences could not match full-length read filtering. Some clones are missing from TCRdb's copy, which holds only in-frame ones; the method was immunoSEQ multiplex PCR. V and J calls plus clone size are reproduced from that table; the DNA served to infer D and trimming. This table has roughly 500,000 clones, roughly 80% appearing once.

The chain carries TRBV4-1 and TRBJ1-4; TRBD1 matches 7 bases. The sequenced sample was PBMCs. This TCR was recovered from a woman between 35 and 50 years old in good health. Some clones in this sample may be carry-over from other donors' samples. The CDR3 reads CASSLDRALTNEKLFF. The DNA for the CDR3 is TGCGCCAGCAGCTTAGACAGGGCTCTTACTAATGAAAAACTGTTTTTT.